This is a list of T cell receptor beta chains from one sample in a study of blood T cell repertoires in COVID-19. Sequencing used immunoSEQ multiplex PCR; TCRdb keeps in-frame clones, though not all of them. The sample records roughly 150,000 clones, roughly 80% being singletons. Sequencing was done on a sample of peripheral blood. The receptors originated from a woman older than 75 with acute or convalescent COVID-19. CDR3s include the opening cysteine and the closing phenylalanine or tryptophan. The D gene is left open where the match is weak. Only part of the rows carry a size: once, few, many, or a class if the clone is expanded.

CDR3	DNA	J	D	size	length	V
CASSQVSASGGTGDTQYF	TGTGCCAGCAGCCAAGTATCGGCTAGCGGGGGGACAGGCGATACGCAGTATTTT	TRBJ2-3	TRBD2	.	18	TRBV4-2
CSASSEGGAPGNEQFF	TGCAGTGCTAGTTCGGAGGGAGGGGCCCCGGGGAATGAGCAGTTCTTC	TRBJ2-1	TRBD2	.	16	TRBV20-1
CASSLVRDQPQHF	TGTGCCAGCAGCTTAGTGCGTGATCAGCCCCAGCATTTT	TRBJ1-5	.	.	13	TRBV7-8
CASSPEYSNQPQHF	TGTGCCAGCAGCCCCGAGTATAGCAATCAGCCCCAGCATTTT	TRBJ1-5	.	.	14	TRBV3-1/TRBV3-2
CASSLRRLNEKLFF	TGTGCCAGCAGCTTACGGCGACTTAATGAAAAACTGTTTTTT	TRBJ1-4	.	.	14	TRBV7-8
CASSLRLTSYNEQFF	TGTGCCAGCAGCCTCAGACTGACCTCCTACAATGAGCAGTTCTTC	TRBJ2-1	.	.	15	TRBV11-3
CSVEEYSREQFF	TGCAGCGTTGAAGAGTACTCGCGCGAGCAGTTCTTC	TRBJ2-1	.	.	12	TRBV29-1
CASSLFQGTANYGYTF	TGCGCCAGCAGCTTGTTTCAGGGAACAGCTAACTATGGCTACACCTTC	TRBJ1-2	.	.	16	TRBV5-1
CAWSVKGALDEAFF	TGTGCCTGGAGTGTAAAGGGGGCGCTTGATGAAGCTTTCTTT	TRBJ1-1	TRBD1	.	14	TRBV30
CASSSASPVVREKLFF	TGTGCCAGCAGCTCCGCGAGTCCGGTGGTACGGGAAAAACTGTTTTTT	TRBJ1-4	.	.	16	TRBV11-2
CASTPRGREGGYTF	TGTGCCAGCACCCCCCGGGGAAGGGAAGGTGGCTACACCTTC	TRBJ1-2	.	.	14	TRBV28
CASSLWGDPNTGELFF	TGTGCCAGCAGCTTATGGGGGGACCCGAACACCGGGGAGCTGTTTTTT	TRBJ2-2	.	once	16	TRBV7-2
CAGGEGKITNEKLFF	TGTGCCGGAGGGGAAGGCAAGATCACTAATGAAAAACTGTTTTTT	TRBJ1-4	.	.	15	TRBV6-5
CASSYAVGVPSYNEQFF	TGTGCCAGCAGTTACGCCGTCGGAGTCCCCTCCTACAATGAGCAGTTCTTC	TRBJ2-1	.	.	17	TRBV6-2/TRBV6-3
CATSDFTAQGGQYF	TGTGCCACCAGTGATTTTACGGCCCAGGGAGGGCAGTACTTC	TRBJ2-7	.	once	14	TRBV24-1
CASSRGRVVTEAFF	TGTGCCAGTAGCAGGGGGCGCGTAGTCACTGAAGCTTTCTTT	TRBJ1-1	TRBD1	.	14	TRBV19
CASSPDRAGANVLTF	TGTGCCAGCAGCCCGGACAGGGCTGGGGCCAACGTCCTGACTTTC	TRBJ2-6	TRBD1	.	15	TRBV5-4
CATSRDRGEKLFF	TGTGCCACCTCCCGGGACAGGGGGGAAAAACTGTTTTTT	TRBJ1-4	TRBD1	.	13	TRBV2
CASSYPDTGAQQYF	TGTGCCAGCAGTTACCCTGATACAGGGGCACAGCAGTACTTC	TRBJ2-7	TRBD1	.	14	TRBV6-6
CASSIDTGQGFPGANVLTF	TGTGCCAGTAGTATAGATACGGGACAGGGGTTCCCTGGGGCCAACGTCCTGACTTTC	TRBJ2-6	TRBD1	.	19	TRBV19
CASSSQDRILYNSPLHF	TGCGCCAGCAGCTCCCAGGACAGGATATTATATAATTCACCCCTCCACTTT	TRBJ1-6	TRBD1	.	17	TRBV5-1
CASGNRGNEQYF	TGTGCCAGCGGTAACAGGGGAAACGAGCAGTACTTC	TRBJ2-7	TRBD1	.	12	TRBV6-5
CASSHIDRGQTQYF	TGTGCCAGCAGCCACATTGACAGGGGGCAGACCCAGTACTTC	TRBJ2-5	TRBD1	.	14	TRBV3-1/TRBV3-2
CASSVGLSPNEQFF	TGTGCCAGTAGTGTCGGACTATCCCCCAATGAGCAGTTCTTC	TRBJ2-1	.	.	14	TRBV19
CASSATGNTEAFF	TGTGCCAGCAGTGCCACAGGGAACACTGAAGCTTTCTTT	TRBJ1-1	.	.	13	TRBV25-1
CASSQVAGDSYEQYF	TGCGCCAGCAGCCAAGTCGCAGGCGACTCCTACGAGCAGTACTTC	TRBJ2-7	.	few	15	TRBV4-3
CASSQAGGTEQFF	TGCGCCAGCAGCCAGGCGGGGGGGACTGAGCAGTTCTTC	TRBJ2-1	TRBD2	.	13	TRBV4-3
CASSDRVNEQYF	TGTGCCAGCAGTGACCGGGTCAACGAGCAGTACTTC	TRBJ2-7	.	.	12	TRBV6-1